Described below is a single T cell receptor (beta chain) sequence and its context. The PCR used 60 Vbeta and 13 Jbeta primers. The data were produced by immunoSEQ multiplex PCR, yet TCRdb's version contains in-frame clones alone and is incomplete. Among 110,000 to 150,000 clones listed, approximately 83% were seen once. The data were obtained in a study of cytomegalovirus exposure and HLA in healthy donors. Turning to the study itself: T cells numbering approximately 170 million yielded some 120 million unique TCR beta sequences in an earlier analysis.

The germline CDR1 and CDR2 sequences are GTSNPN and SVGIG (reference sequence). The V gene end was trimmed by 2 bases and the J gene end by 6 bases; junction bases not matched to a gene: 4. The CDR3 extends over 12 amino acids. Sequencing was performed on PBMCs. The rearrangement uses TRBV30 and TRBJ2-7; the match to TRBD1 covers 7 bases. The receptor was isolated from a woman aged 40 to 50 in good health and CMV-seronegative. CDR3 sequence reads: CAWSLGTVEQYF. The CDR3 DNA follows: TGTGCCTGGAGTTTGGGGACAGTCGAGCAGTACTTC.